By sample share, the clone carrying this T cell receptor (beta chain) is medium-sized (0.01 to 0.1%). TCRdb itself ran the PCR reads through MiXCR, one entry per CDR3 protein. The sample has under 15,000 distinct CDR3 sequences, 53% seen once. The data were obtained in a study of CD4 and CD8 cells across lung adenocarcinoma regions. From germline, CDR1 is WNHNN and CDR2 SYGVQD (reference sequence). There are 17 residues in the CDR3. Trimming removed 0 bases from V and 2 bases from J; junction bases left unmatched: 2. This receptor was obtained from a female donor with lung adenocarcinoma. The CD4 and CD8 labels of this study may be unreliable. Source material: CD8+ T cells from the center of a lung tumor. The rearrangement joins TRBV10-1 to TRBJ2-3, with 13 nucleotides matching TRBD2. The CDR3 reads CASSESTSGGLTDTQYF. The CDR3 DNA follows: TGCGCCAGCAGTGAGTCGACTAGCGGGGGGCTCACAGATACGCAGTATTTT.